In this sample, the clone carrying this T cell receptor (beta chain) turned up a few times. Its antigen is as yet unknown. The TCR cDNA carried a universal primer site and UMIs from 5'RACE template switching. TCRdb fed the 5' RACE reads into MiXCR, producing one record per CDR3 protein. Of just under 600,000 distinct CDR3 sequences in the sample, around an eighth are singletons; the top ten hold 11% to 15%. The germline gives CDR1 SNHLY, CDR2 FYNNEI. The CDR3 spans 11 residues. V was pared by 7 bases and J by 4 bases, with 7 bases between. These data come from a study of T cells after yellow fever vaccination. Points from the study as a whole: A weaker but faster secondary response was observed, peaking on day 5 versus 15. There was a small share of clonotypes that showed up in both the CD4 and CD8 compartments.

The rearrangement joins TRBV2 to TRBJ1-1, with D uncertain. This sequence originates from a man aged 25-45 years who received the YFV17D yellow fever vaccine. The source material was PBMCs, sampled on the day of the yellow fever booster vaccination. The CDR3 DNA sequence: TGTGCCAGCAATGCGCTCACTGAAGCTTTCTTT. It yields the protein CASNALTEAFF.